This is a list of T cell receptor beta chains from one sample in a study of cytomegalovirus exposure and HLA in healthy donors. Libraries were prepared by immunoSEQ multiplex PCR; TCRdb keeps only in-frame clonotypes and omits some of them. The table records under 150,000 clones, around 79% of them present only once. Sequenced input: PBMCs. The receptors shown here come from a female donor in good health and CMV-seronegative. Both conserved end residues are part of each CDR3. Each record gives: J gene, clone size, CDR3 length, V gene, D gene, CDR3 protein, CDR3 DNA. A D gene is named only where the DNA matches it firmly. A row's size may be missing; if present it is once, few, many or a size class.

>TRBJ1-3|once|16|TRBV30|.
CAWSGRVPSSGNTIYF
TGTGCCTGGAGTGGGCGGGTCCCGAGCTCTGGAAACACCATATATTTT
>TRBJ1-4|.|15|TRBV7-2|TRBD1
CASSLQGQGYEKLFF
TGTGCCAGCAGCTTACAGGGACAGGGATACGAAAAACTGTTTTTT
>TRBJ2-4|few|12|TRBV2|.
CASSEVTTVRYF
TGTGCCAGCAGTGAGGTTACGACAGTAAGGTACTTC
>TRBJ1-5|.|19|TRBV2|.
CASSPPYQGTIRSNQPQHF
TGTGCCAGCAGTCCCCCGTATCAGGGGACTATTCGTAGCAATCAGCCCCAGCATTTT
>TRBJ2-4|.|12|TRBV5-4|.
CASSLEGHIQYF
TGTGCCAGCAGCTTGGAGGGGCACATTCAGTACTTC
>TRBJ2-7|.|17|TRBV7-2|TRBD2
CASSLRTSGGSSYEQYF
TGTGCCAGCAGCTTAAGGACTAGCGGGGGGAGCTCCTACGAGCAGTACTTC
>TRBJ2-1|.|15|TRBV27|TRBD1
CASSLRTGLGNEQFF
TGTGCCAGCAGTTTAAGGACAGGGTTGGGGAATGAGCAGTTCTTC
>TRBJ1-5|.|16|TRBV6-1|.
CASSEGGGGRNQPQHF
TGTGCCAGCAGTGAGGGAGGCGGGGGGCGAAATCAGCCCCAGCATTTT
>TRBJ1-2|once|13|TRBV30|.
CAFYRRANYGYTF
TGTGCCTTCTACAGGAGGGCTAACTATGGCTACACCTTC
>TRBJ1-5|.|14|TRBV7-9|.
CASSFSRDNQPQHF
TGTGCCAGCAGCTTCAGCAGGGACAATCAGCCCCAGCATTTT
>TRBJ1-4|few|14|TRBV7-9|.
CASSFAVTGEKLFF
TGTGCCAGCAGCTTCGCGGTGACTGGTGAAAAACTGTTTTTT
>TRBJ2-2|.|15|TRBV5-1|.
CASSLDRVVPGELFF
TGCGCCAGCAGCTTGGACAGGGTAGTCCCCGGGGAGCTGTTTTTT
>TRBJ2-3|once|14|TRBV6-4|.
CASSEGGGTDTQYF
TGTGCCAGCAGTGAGGGGGGAGGCACAGATACGCAGTATTTT
>TRBJ2-2|.|15|TRBV4-1|TRBD1
CASSQQGTGSGELFF
TGCGCCAGCAGCCAACAAGGGACAGGATCCGGGGAGCTGTTTTTT
>TRBJ2-7|many|15|TRBV9|TRBD1
CASSLHPDRGYEQYF
TGTGCCAGCAGCCTACACCCGGACAGGGGCTACGAGCAGTACTTC
>TRBJ1-1|.|13|TRBV9|.
CASSVQPSTEAFF
TGTGCCAGCAGCGTCCAACCGAGCACTGAAGCTTTCTTT
>TRBJ1-1|.|15|TRBV5-1|.
CASSLHYGFNTEAFF
TGCGCCAGCAGCTTACACTACGGATTTAACACTGAAGCTTTCTTT
>TRBJ2-5|.|16|TRBV5-4|TRBD2
CASSGFSAGGQETQYF
TGTGCCAGCAGCGGCTTTTCGGCGGGAGGCCAAGAGACCCAGTACTTC
>TRBJ2-7|once|15|TRBV19|TRBD2
CASSIRLARTYEQYF
TGTGCCAGTAGTATTAGACTAGCGAGGACCTACGAGCAGTACTTC
>TRBJ2-7|.|18|TRBV2|TRBD2
CASSEAGLAGSSSYEQYF
TGTGCCAGCAGTGAAGCTGGACTAGCGGGTTCGAGCTCCTACGAGCAGTACTTC
>TRBJ1-2|once|13|TRBV30|TRBD1
CAWSTGGDYGYTF
TGTGCCTGGTCCACAGGGGGAGACTATGGCTACACCTTC
>TRBJ1-4|few|16|TRBV7-9|TRBD1
CASSSNRGSGNEKLFF
TGTGCCAGCAGCTCAAACAGGGGGAGCGGTAATGAAAAACTGTTTTTT
>TRBJ2-3|.|12|TRBV30|.
CAWTHRADTQYF
TGTGCCTGGACCCACCGGGCAGATACGCAGTATTTT
>TRBJ1-2|.|16|TRBV6-1|TRBD1
CASSGPGQGKDYGYTF
TGTGCCAGCAGTGGACCGGGACAGGGGAAGGACTATGGCTACACCTTC
>TRBJ2-1|.|13|TRBV30|TRBD2
CAQASGRDNEQFF
TGTGCTCAGGCCAGCGGGAGGGACAATGAGCAGTTCTTC
>TRBJ1-1|few|13|TRBV10-3|.
CAISDGTTIQAFF
TGTGCCATCAGTGATGGGACAACCATTCAAGCTTTCTTT
>TRBJ1-2|.|13|TRBV27|.
CASSSTMGYGYTF
TGCGCCAGCAGTTCCACTATGGGTTATGGCTACACCTTC
>TRBJ2-7|.|14|TRBV5-1|.
CASSLGQPTYEQYF
TGCGCCAGCAGCTTGGGACAGCCTACCTACGAGCAGTACTTC
>TRBJ2-6|.|15|TRBV7-9|.
CASSFGVGGANVLTF
TGTGCCAGCAGCTTCGGAGTAGGAGGGGCCAACGTCCTGACTTTC
>TRBJ2-2|.|15|TRBV7-2|TRBD2
CASSLAAGAAGELFF
TGTGCCAGCAGCTTAGCGGCGGGAGCGGCCGGGGAGCTGTTTTTT
>TRBJ2-2|.|17|TRBV5-4|TRBD1
CASSLGGQGPNTGELFF
TGTGCCAGCAGCTTGGGAGGACAGGGACCGAACACCGGGGAGCTGTTTTTT
>TRBJ1-1|once|15|TRBV4-1|TRBD1
CASSQGGTASAEAFF
TGCGCCAGCAGCCAAGGCGGGACAGCGAGCGCTGAAGCTTTCTTT
>TRBJ1-2|.|13|TRBV13|.
CASSFQGRSGYTF
TGTGCCAGCAGCTTTCAGGGGCGGAGTGGCTACACCTTC
>TRBJ2-3|.|16|TRBV5-1|TRBD2
CASSVSGGLSTDTQYF
TGCGCCAGCAGCGTAAGCGGGGGGCTAAGCACAGATACGCAGTATTTT
>TRBJ2-3|.|14|TRBV7-6|.
CASSFRELTDTQYF
TGTGCCAGCAGCTTTCGGGAACTCACAGATACGCAGTATTTT
>TRBJ1-5|once|15|TRBV7-6|TRBD1
CASSETGDSNQPQHF
TGTGCCAGCAGTGAGACAGGGGATAGCAATCAGCCCCAGCATTTT
>TRBJ1-4|.|16|TRBV4-1|TRBD1
CASSQGDRVRNEKLFF
TGCGCCAGCAGCCAAGGGGACAGGGTCCGTAATGAAAAACTGTTTTTT
>TRBJ2-6|.|15|TRBV9|.
CASSVGVSGANVLTF
TGTGCCAGCAGCGTGGGCGTCTCTGGGGCCAACGTCCTGACTTTC
>TRBJ1-2|.|14|TRBV19|.
CASSFRSVLGGYTF
TGTGCCAGTAGTTTCCGCAGTGTCCTGGGCGGCTACACCTTC
>TRBJ1-6|.|19|TRBV18|.
CASSPILTGPLAYNSPLHF
TGTGCCAGCTCACCTATATTAACAGGCCCCCTGGCCTATAATTCACCCCTCCACTTT
>TRBJ1-5|.|11|TRBV30|TRBD1
CAWGDREVQHF
TGTGCCTGGGGGGACAGGGAGGTCCAGCATTTT
>TRBJ2-7|.|13|TRBV11-3|.
CASSLEQETEQYF
TGTGCCAGCAGCTTGGAACAGGAGACCGAGCAGTACTTC
>TRBJ1-2|.|13|TRBV27|.
CASTYASGYGYTF
TGTGCCAGCACTTACGCTTCGGGCTATGGCTACACCTTC
>TRBJ2-1|.|12|TRBV27|.
CASSHSGNEQFF
TGTGCCAGCAGTCACTCGGGGAATGAGCAGTTCTTC
>TRBJ1-1|few|15|TRBV5-6|TRBD1
CASSLVGTGGTEAFF
TGTGCCAGCAGCTTGGTCGGCACAGGGGGCACTGAAGCTTTCTTT
>TRBJ1-2|.|14|TRBV5-6|.
CASSARGTNYGYTF
TGTGCCAGCAGCGCCAGGGGCACTAACTATGGCTACACCTTC
>TRBJ1-1|.|12|TRBV13|.
CASSLGRAEAFF
TGTGCCAGCAGCTTAGGGAGGGCTGAAGCTTTCTTT
>TRBJ1-1|.|12|TRBV28|.
CASSFTVCEAFF
TGTGCCAGCAGTTTTACAGTTTGTGAAGCTTTCTTT